These 31 T cell receptor beta chains originate from one sample sequenced in a study of T-cell reconstitution after alpha-beta-depleted transplantation in children. Researchers prepared the TCRbeta library using unique molecular identifiers, the study reports. Via MiXCR, TCRdb re-called the PCR reads, giving one row per CDR3 protein. This table has hundreds of thousands of distinct CDR3 sequences, over 10% appearing once. The sample here was PBMCs, mostly from graft donor cells, taken 360 days after TCRalphabeta/CD19-depleted stem cell transplant. The receptors were sampled from a male patient younger than 18 who had a stem cell transplant for acute myeloid leukemia, so the T cells may come from the graft donor.

This clonotype was detected many times. The rearrangement uses TRBV6-1 and TRBJ2-7; TRBD1 might be the D (6 bases). The germline V gene encodes CDR1 MNHNS and CDR2 SASEGT. The CDR3 is 15 amino acids. Between the trimmed V and J ends, which lost 6 bases and 3 bases, there was a span of 18 bases. In DNA form, the CDR3 reads TGTGCCAGCAGCCTGAAGCAGGGGACGTTCTACGAGCAGTACTTC. Translating it yields CASSLKQGTFYEQYF.

This clonotype was counted at least ten times. The rearrangement joins TRBV25-1 to TRBJ2-6; D unresolved. The CDR3 is 14 residues long. V was shortened by 4 bases and J by 0 bases, with 4 bases between the two germline ends. In germline, CDR1 is MGHDK, CDR2 SYGVNS. CDR3 in DNA: TGTGCCAGCAGTGCGGCCTCTGGGGCCAACGTCCTGACTTTC. Amino acid sequence: CASSAASGANVLTF.

In DNA form, the CDR3 reads TGCAGCGTTGTAGCGGGAGGGTGGAACACCGGGGAGCTGTTTTTT. Translation: CSVVAGGWNTGELFF. This chain joins TRBV29-1 and TRBJ2-2; 11 bases match TRBD2. This CDR3 contains 15 residues. The trim removed 4 bases at V and 1 base at J, leaving 2 bases unmatched. CDR1 is SQVTM, CDR2 ANQGSEA, per germline.

This clonotype was seen repeatedly, ten times or more. The chain employs TRBV4-3 and TRBJ2-1, with 9 bases lining up with TRBD2. The V gene end was trimmed by 1 base and the J gene end by 0 bases; junction bases not matched to a gene: 13. The CDR3 is 20 residues long. Germline V lookup: CDR1 LGHNA, CDR2 YSLEER. The CDR3 loop is CASSQGGELAGPDSYNEQFF. Here the CDR3 DNA reads TGCGCCAGCAGCCAAGGAGGGGAACTAGCGGGCCCCGACTCCTACAATGAGCAGTTCTTC.

This clonotype was counted ten times or more. The chain couples TRBV29-1 to TRBJ2-3; 9 bases are a match to TRBD1. Trimming cost V 3 bases and J 3 bases; bases outside gene matches: 1. This CDR3 spans 13 amino acids. CDR1 is SQVTM, CDR2 ANQGSEA, per germline. CDR3 residues: CSVDGTGTDTQYF. The CDR3 coding sequence is TGCAGCGTTGATGGGACAGGGACAGATACGCAGTATTTT.

This chain connects TRBV12-3 or TRBV12-4 to TRBJ2-3; D call uncertain. V was cut by 5 bases and J by 1 base, with 22 bases left in between. The CDR3 consists of 18 residues. The CDR3 DNA sequence: TGTGCCAGCAGTCGATATCCTTTGACGAGTGACGGCACAGATACGCAGTATTTT. It is translated as CASSRYPLTSDGTDTQYF.

J is TRBJ1-3 and V is TRBV6-2 or TRBV6-3, with a weak D call TRBD1 (6 bases). CDR3 length: 20 residues. V lost 2 bases to trimming and J lost 4 bases, with 27 bases between them. Germline V gene data show CDR1 as MNHEY and CDR2 as SVGEGT. CDR3 sequence reads: CASSYSGTRIGDFTGNTIYF. In DNA, the CDR3 is TGTGCCAGCAGTTACAGCGGGACACGGATCGGAGATTTCACCGGAAACACCATATATTTT.

The chain is built from TRBV28 and TRBJ2-7, with TRBD2 matching 7 bases. The CDR3 runs to 16 residues. Unmatched junction bases numbered 20, after V lost 8 bases and J lost 7 bases. Germline lookup yields CDR1 MDHEN and CDR2 SYDVKM. CDR3 nucleotide sequence: TGTGCCAGCGCAGTCGGAGCGGGACCTCGTGATTTGGAGCAGTACTTC. Encoded protein: CASAVGAGPRDLEQYF.

This clonotype came up a few times. The V call is TRBV15, the J call TRBJ2-7; D perhaps matches TRBD1 (5 bases). Trimming removed 0 bases at V and 12 bases at J, with 15 bases between. Germline V gene data show CDR1 as LNHNV and CDR2 as YYDKDF (reference sequence). The CDR3 runs to 13 residues. CDR3 residues: CATSRDITGVGYF. Written as DNA, the CDR3 is TGTGCCACCAGCAGAGATATCACAGGAGTAGGGTACTTC.

This clonotype was observed many times. The V gene is TRBV29-1, the J gene TRBJ2-2; TRBD1 matches 9 bases. CDR1 and CDR2 (germline): SQVTM, ANQGSEA. The V and J ends lost 6 bases and 4 bases, in that order; junction bases with no gene match: 6. The CDR3 spans 14 residues. CDR3 region: CSVQGQGGTGELFF. The CDR3 DNA reads as TGCAGCGTCCAGGGACAGGGTGGCACCGGGGAGCTGTTTTTT.

V is TRBV3-1 and J is TRBJ2-1; 13 positions agree with TRBD2. The CDR3 contains 19 residues. Germline loops: CDR1 LGHDT, CDR2 YNNKEL (reference sequence). CDR3 residues: CTCSQRRTSGRSSYNEQFF. The CDR3 DNA reads TGTACCTGCTCCCAAAGGAGGACTAGCGGGAGAAGCTCCTACAATGAGCAGTTCTTC.

This clonotype was recorded a few times. The J gene is TRBJ2-5, the V gene TRBV10-3; D is unresolved. The CDR3 has 17 amino acids. Deletions cut 2 bases from V and 1 base from J, with 17 bases between. The germline V gene has CDR1 ENHRY and CDR2 SYGVKD. The CDR3 loop reads CAISERGWSASQETQYF. The CDR3 DNA reads as TGTGCCATCAGTGAGAGAGGCTGGAGCGCCTCCCAAGAGACCCAGTACTTC.

In its sample, this clonotype was seen many times. The chain is built from TRBV21-1 and TRBJ2-4; the D call of TRBD2 is as the table states it, not checked on the DNA. TRBV21-1 is listed as a pseudogene. This CDR3 contains 19 residues. This CDR3 reads CASSKGHPGLAVAKNIQYF. In DNA form, the CDR3 reads TGTGCCAGCAGCAAAGGACACCCGGGACTAGCGGTAGCCAAAAACATTCAGTACTTC.

The sample holds many counts of this clonotype. The chain has TRBV7-2 and TRBJ2-1, with a possible D match to TRBD2 (5 bases). The CDR3 is 15 amino acids. V lost 5 bases to trimming and J lost 8 bases, with 19 bases between them. Germline V gene sequence: CDR1 SGHTA, CDR2 FQGNSA. The CDR3 sequence: CASSPTTEPQYEQFF. In DNA, the CDR3 is TGTGCCAGCAGCCCGACTACCGAACCCCAGTATGAGCAGTTCTTC.

This clonotype showed up many times. The V and J genes are TRBV7-8 and TRBJ2-2; D gene unclear. Trimming shortened V by 1 base and J by 6 bases, and 6 bases separated the two germline ends. CDR1 SGHVS and CDR2 FQNEAQ come from the germline V gene. This CDR3 is built from 13 residues. The CDR3 DNA reads TGTGCCAGCAGCTTAGAAAGGGCCGGGGAGCTGTTTTTT. Translation gives CASSLERAGELFF.

Many counts were recorded for this clonotype. The chain carries TRBV25-1 and TRBJ2-5; D remains ambiguous. With 2 bases removed from V and 5 bases from J, the gap between germline ends came to 0 bases. CDR3 length equals 10 residues. Per the germline V gene, CDR1 is MGHDK and CDR2 is SYGVNS. As DNA, the CDR3 is TGTGCCAGCAGTGAAGAGACCCAGTACTTC. Its protein is CASSEETQYF.

Many counts were recorded for this clonotype. The chain uses TRBV29-1 and TRBJ2-7; 7 bases map to TRBD1. The CDR3 has 13 amino acids. Germline V gene sequence: CDR1 SQVTM, CDR2 ANQGSEA. The V segment lost 4 bases and the J segment 0 bases; nucleotides outside the gene matches: 3. The CDR3 DNA is TGCAGCGTTGTAGGGGGCCGCTCCTACGAGCAGTACTTC. Translated, it gives CSVVGGRSYEQYF.

The rearrangement uses TRBV18 and TRBJ2-7; 10 positions match TRBD2. This CDR3 spans 15 amino acids. Germline values: CDR1 KGHSH, CDR2 LQKENI. After removal of 3 bases from V and 5 bases from J, the junction contained 7 bases not matched to a gene. The CDR3 coding sequence is TGTGCCAGCTCACCCAGCGGGAGGGCCGCGAACGAGCAGTACTTC. It translates to CASSPSGRAANEQYF. The full variable domain, completed using reference TRBV18 and TRBJ2-7, is NAGVMQNPRHLVRRRGQEARLRCSPMKGHSHVYWYRQLPEEGLKFMVYLQKENIIDESGMPKERFSAEFPKEGPSILRIQQVVRGDSAAYFCASSPSGRAANEQYFGPGTRLTVT.

The chain employs TRBV4-3 and TRBJ1-1, with TRBD1 as a possible D gene (5 bases). The CDR3 extends over 15 amino acids. V was trimmed by 3 bases and J by 4 bases, leaving 15 bases between them. Germline lookup yields CDR1 LGHNA and CDR2 YSLEER. DNA of the CDR3: TGCGCCAGCAGCCATCTCCAGGGTTATAGCACTGAAGCTTTCTTT. This translates into CASSHLQGYSTEAFF.

This clonotype occurred a few times. The CDR3 DNA follows: TGCGCCAGCAGCCGGGGCGGGATCGTTGGGGAGCAGTACTTC. Translated, it gives CASSRGGIVGEQYF. This chain joins TRBV4-3 and TRBJ2-7; D is possibly TRBD2 (6 bases). Per the germline V gene, CDR1 is LGHNA and CDR2 is YSLEER. The CDR3 is made up of 14 amino acids. V shed 4 bases and J shed 7 bases, with 17 bases lying between them.

The chain uses TRBV7-9 and TRBJ2-1; D may be TRBD2 (6 bases). This CDR3 contains 16 residues. CDR1 is SEHNR and CDR2 is FQNEAQ in the germline V gene (reference sequence). V lost 0 bases to trimming and J lost 6 bases, with 15 bases between them. The CDR3 region is CASSLAGGAATNEQFF. The CDR3 DNA reads TGTGCCAGCAGCTTAGCGGGGGGAGCGGCGACCAATGAGCAGTTCTTC.

This clonotype was seen only a few times. The J gene is TRBJ2-7, the V gene TRBV4-1, with D uncertain. V dropped 5 bases and J dropped 6 bases, with 11 bases sitting between them. Looked up from germline, CDR1 is MGHRA and CDR2 is YSYEKL. This CDR3 is 12 amino acids long. As DNA, the CDR3 is TGCGCCAGCAGCTCCCCTGAGCTCGAGCAGTACTTC. Its translation is CASSSPELEQYF.

This clonotype was observed many times. V usage is TRBV28 and J usage is TRBJ2-1; TRBD1 matches 8 bases. Germline CDR1 reads MDHEN; CDR2 reads SYDVKM. The length of the CDR3 is 12 residues. The J segment lost 11 bases and the V segment lost 3 bases, leaving 3 bases of the junction unmatched. CDR3 nucleotide sequence: TGTGCCAGCAGTTTCGGGGACAGGAAGCAGTTCTTC. Translating gives CASSFGDRKQFF.

The chain employs TRBV28 and TRBJ1-2; 7 bases line up with TRBD1. Germline lookup yields CDR1 MDHEN and CDR2 SYDVKM. CDR3 size: 13 residues. J was trimmed by 6 bases and V by 6 bases; bases with no gene match: 7. The CDR3 sequence is CASSPQGGNGYTF. For the CDR3, the DNA is TGTGCCAGCAGCCCCCAGGGGGGGAATGGCTACACCTTC.

This clonotype was observed a few times. The rearrangement links TRBV24-1 to TRBJ2-7; D possibly matches TRBD1 or TRBD2 (5 bases each). CDR1 is KGHDR and CDR2 is SFDVKD in the germline V gene. CDR3 length: 15 amino acids. The V end was cut by 5 bases, the J end by 0 bases, with 13 bases between. The CDR3: CATSGGAGISYEQYF. For the CDR3, the DNA is TGTGCCACCAGTGGAGGGGCAGGCATCTCCTACGAGCAGTACTTC.

In its sample, this clonotype was seen a few times. The V and J genes are TRBV2 and TRBJ2-7; D perhaps matches TRBD2 (5 bases). Per germline, CDR1 SNHLY and CDR2 FYNNEI. This CDR3 is built from 17 residues. The V end lost 4 bases, the J end lost 2 bases, and 21 bases lay between the germline ends. CDR3 region: CASSGPPSGSPAYEQYF. The DNA for the CDR3 is TGTGCCAGCAGTGGCCCTCCCTCTGGGAGCCCTGCCTACGAGCAGTACTTC.

This chain uses TRBV19 with TRBJ2-5; 9 bases fit TRBD1. Unmatched junction bases numbered 6, after V lost 2 bases and J lost 2 bases. This CDR3 has 16 residues. CDR1 and CDR2 (germline): LNHDA, SQIVND (reference sequence). The CDR3 protein is CASSITGTGSQETQYF. CDR3 in DNA: TGTGCCAGTAGTATAACCGGGACAGGGTCGCAAGAGACCCAGTACTTC. Full variable domain (missing parts from reference TRBV19 and TRBJ2-5): DGGITQSPKYLFRKEGQNVTLSCEQNLNHDAMYWYRQDPGQGLRLIYYSQIVNDFQKGDIAEGYSVSREKKESFPLTVTSAQKNPTAFYLCASSITGTGSQETQYFGPGTRLLVL.

This clonotype turned up a few times. This chain links TRBV5-1 with TRBJ2-5; D is ambiguous. This CDR3 contains 14 residues. Germline V CDR1 and CDR2: SGHRS, YFSETQ. V was shortened by 0 bases and J by 5 bases, with 11 bases between the two germline ends. CDR3 sequence: CASSLVMGIETQYF. CDR3 coding DNA: TGCGCCAGCAGCTTGGTCATGGGGATCGAGACCCAGTACTTC.

Only a few counts were recorded for this clonotype. This chain joins TRBV12-3 or TRBV12-4 and TRBJ1-1; maybe TRBD1 (5 bases). The V gene lost 0 bases and the J gene lost 1 base, with 9 bases spanning the gap. This CDR3 has 15 amino acids. The CDR3 DNA is TGTGCCAGCAGTTTAGCGGGGGTTGCGAACACTGAAGCTTTCTTT. Translating gives CASSLAGVANTEAFF.

Only a few counts were recorded for this clonotype. The chain is built from TRBV5-1 and TRBJ2-1; perhaps D is TRBD1 or TRBD2 (5 bases each). Germline V gives CDR1 SGHRS, CDR2 YFSETQ. V was pared by 1 base and J by 1 base, with 12 bases between. The length of the CDR3 is 16 residues. The CDR3 region is CASSLTRWGSYNEQFF. Written as DNA, the CDR3 is TGCGCCAGCAGCTTGACTAGGTGGGGGTCCTACAATGAGCAGTTCTTC.

This clonotype appeared many times. The chain uses TRBV20-1 and TRBJ2-1; 8 nucleotides match TRBD2. CDR1 and CDR2 from the germline V gene are DFQATT and SNEGSKA (reference sequence). The CDR3 length is 16 residues. The trim removed 2 bases at V and 4 bases at J, leaving 10 bases unmatched. The CDR3 DNA sequence: TGCAGTGCTAGACACCTTAGCGGGAAAACTTACAATGAGCAGTTCTTC. Amino acid sequence: CSARHLSGKTYNEQFF.